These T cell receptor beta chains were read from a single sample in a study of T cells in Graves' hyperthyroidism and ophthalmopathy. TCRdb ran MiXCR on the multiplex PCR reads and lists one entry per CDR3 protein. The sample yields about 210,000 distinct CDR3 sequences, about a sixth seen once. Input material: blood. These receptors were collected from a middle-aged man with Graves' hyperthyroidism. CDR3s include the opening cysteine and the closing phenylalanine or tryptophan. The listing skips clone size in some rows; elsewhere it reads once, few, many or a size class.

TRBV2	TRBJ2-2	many	CASSEGTLWGLAGATGELFF
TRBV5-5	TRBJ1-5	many	CASSRRAGGAQPQHF
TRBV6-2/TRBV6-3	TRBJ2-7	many	CASSYSTSSAIPYEQYF
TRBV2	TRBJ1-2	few	CASSDLPTAMGVIYTF
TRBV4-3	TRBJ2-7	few	CASSQEVRGYAYEQYF
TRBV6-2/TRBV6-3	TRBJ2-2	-	CAGSWTSETGELFF
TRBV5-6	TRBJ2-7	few	CASSPGTGNSEQYF
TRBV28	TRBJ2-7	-	CASSLGTGTGDEQYF
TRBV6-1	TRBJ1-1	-	CASSSQGGHTEAFF
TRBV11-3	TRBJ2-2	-	CASSTGQGAGELLF
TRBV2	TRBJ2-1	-	CASSASGREGEQFF
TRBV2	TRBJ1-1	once	CASSLRQGASEAFF
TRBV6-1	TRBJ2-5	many	CASGTSGDQETQYF
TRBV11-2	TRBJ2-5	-	CASSQGQIQYF
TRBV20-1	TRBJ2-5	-	CSARVAGGGETQYF
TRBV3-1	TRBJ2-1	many	CASSQDTSEANEQFF
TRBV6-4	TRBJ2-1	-	CASSDVLAGVNEQFF
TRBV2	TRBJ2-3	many	CASSWGTTDTQYF
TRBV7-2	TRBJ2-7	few	CASSLVPGQGAIEQYF
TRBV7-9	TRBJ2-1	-	CASSRGTPEFF
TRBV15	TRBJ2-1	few	CATSRERNNEQFF
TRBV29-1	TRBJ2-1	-	CSVEDTSSYNEQFF
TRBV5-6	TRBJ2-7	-	CASSLGTGATLPYEQYF
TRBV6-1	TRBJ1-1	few	CASRGRVMNTEAFF
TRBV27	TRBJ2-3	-	CASSLSLAGGADTQYF
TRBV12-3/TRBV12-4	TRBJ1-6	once	CASARGYNSPLHF
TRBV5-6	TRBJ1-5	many	CASSSIDIPGQPQHF
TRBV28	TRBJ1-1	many	CASSLKQYETEAFF
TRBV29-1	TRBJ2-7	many	CSARQGAYEQYF
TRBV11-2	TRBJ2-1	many	CASSLGPGMNEQFF
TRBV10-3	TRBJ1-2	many	CAISEGQEANYGYTF
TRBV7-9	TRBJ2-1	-	CASSPPSGSMGEQFF
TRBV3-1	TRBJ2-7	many	CASSPLGQGGFYEQYF
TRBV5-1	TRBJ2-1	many	CASSSTSEYNEQFF
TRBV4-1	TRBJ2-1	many	CASSRDLSEQFF
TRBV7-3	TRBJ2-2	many	CASSLTGGASTGELFF
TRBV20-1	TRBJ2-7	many	CSARGRHREQYF
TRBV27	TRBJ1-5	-	CASSSQPGNSNQPQHF
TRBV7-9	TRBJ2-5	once	CASSRGQAYRRETQYF
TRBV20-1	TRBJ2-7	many	CSANPLGLAGVYEQYF
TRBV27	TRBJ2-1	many	CASTQMGYNEQFF
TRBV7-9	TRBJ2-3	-	CAGSSSGGSDTQYF